A selection of T cell receptor beta chains follows, all from one sample in a study of blood T cell repertoires in COVID-19. The table came from immunoSEQ multiplex PCR; TCRdb's copy has only in-frame clones and leaves some out. This table has under 200,000 clones, approximately 84% appearing once. The specimen was peripheral blood. Source of these receptors: a woman older than 75 with acute or convalescent COVID-19. Both conserved end residues are part of each CDR3. D genes are given only for firm matches. The size entry is marked missing in some rows and otherwise reads once, few, many or a size class.

J gene,D gene,clone size,V gene,CDR3 protein,CDR3 DNA
TRBJ1-6,TRBD1,.,TRBV10-1,CASRVGQINSPLHF,TGCGCCAGCAGGGTGGGACAGATTAATTCACCCCTCCACTTT
TRBJ2-5,.,.,TRBV5-1,CASQGFEGFETQYF,TGCGCCAGCCAAGGGTTTGAGGGTTTCGAGACCCAGTACTTC
TRBJ1-6,TRBD1,.,TRBV7-9,CASSLATGSGSPLHF,TGTGCCAGCAGCTTAGCGACAGGGAGCGGTTCACCCCTCCACTTT
TRBJ1-4,TRBD1,.,TRBV2,CASRGTGVRDEKLFF,TGTGCCAGCAGGGGCACAGGGGTAAGGGATGAAAAACTGTTTTTT
TRBJ2-2,TRBD1,.,TRBV7-9,CASSPGQGAGVAGELFF,TGTGCCAGCAGCCCAGGACAGGGTGCAGGAGTGGCCGGGGAGCTGTTTTTT
TRBJ2-7,TRBD1,.,TRBV5-4,CASSRTGIYEQYF,TGTGCCAGCAGCAGGACAGGGATCTACGAGCAGTACTTC
TRBJ1-2,TRBD1,.,TRBV9,CASSGGQGSFYGYTF,TGTGCCAGCAGCGGCGGACAGGGCTCTTTTTATGGCTACACCTTC
TRBJ2-7,.,.,TRBV7-2,CASSLDRIRSGDQYF,TGTGCCAGCAGCTTAGATAGGATTCGTTCGGGGGATCAGTACTTC
TRBJ2-3,TRBD2,.,TRBV5-4,CASSLSSGGLDTQYF,TGTGCCAGCAGCTTGTCTAGCGGGGGGTTGGATACGCAGTATTTT
TRBJ1-1,TRBD1,.,TRBV5-1,CASNVQPGQGNTEAFF,TGCGCCAGCAACGTACAACCGGGACAGGGGAACACTGAAGCTTTCTTT
TRBJ1-2,.,.,TRBV2,CASSERGGPSYGYTF,TGTGCCAGCAGTGAACGGGGGGGCCCTAGCTATGGCTACACCTTC
TRBJ1-2,.,once,TRBV5-1,CASSLGQAFSYGYTF,TGCGCCAGCAGCTTGGGACAGGCCTTTAGCTATGGCTACACCTTC
TRBJ1-6,TRBD1,few,TRBV4-1,CASSQEQGGNSPLHF,TGCGCCAGCAGCCAAGAACAGGGGGGGAATTCACCCCTCCACTTT
TRBJ1-1,.,.,TRBV19,CASRVQVNTEAFF,TGTGCCAGTAGAGTCCAGGTGAACACTGAAGCTTTCTTT
TRBJ2-7,TRBD2,.,TRBV7-9,CASSLDPGLAGYEQYF,TGTGCCAGCAGCTTGGACCCGGGACTAGCGGGCTACGAGCAGTACTTC
TRBJ1-5,.,.,TRBV28,CASSLSRGNQPQHF,TGTGCCAGCAGTTTGAGCAGGGGCAATCAGCCCCAGCATTTT
TRBJ1-1,TRBD1,.,TRBV19,CASSPPGQGIIPHTEAFF,TGTGCCAGTAGTCCCCCGGGACAGGGTATTATTCCGCACACTGAAGCTTTCTTT
TRBJ2-3,.,.,TRBV9,CASSVEPSWDTQYF,TGTGCCAGCAGCGTAGAACCTAGCTGGGATACGCAGTATTTT
TRBJ2-1,.,.,TRBV9,CASSVSGNPNNEQFF,TGTGCCAGCAGCGTATCCGGGAACCCAAACAATGAGCAGTTCTTC
TRBJ1-2,.,.,TRBV7-2,CASSLASGVYGYTF,TGTGCCAGCAGCTTAGCTTCAGGGGTCTATGGCTACACCTTC
TRBJ2-2,.,.,TRBV7-9,CASRSLQRTGELFF,TGTGCCAGCAGGTCCCTTCAGCGCACCGGGGAGCTGTTTTTT
TRBJ2-5,TRBD1,.,TRBV6-5,CASKKTGGEGETQYF,TGTGCCAGCAAAAAAACAGGGGGCGAAGGGGAGACCCAGTACTTC
TRBJ2-1,.,.,TRBV6-5,CAKPGLEGYNEQFF,TGTGCCAAACCGGGACTCGAGGGGTACAATGAGCAGTTCTTC
TRBJ1-4,.,.,TRBV6-5,CASSYSRGVWEKLFF,TGTGCCAGCAGTTACTCGCGGGGAGTTTGGGAAAAACTGTTTTTT
TRBJ2-7,.,.,TRBV2,CASGRQGAYEQYF,TGTGCCAGCGGGAGGCAGGGGGCCTACGAGCAGTACTTC
TRBJ2-5,TRBD1,.,TRBV18,CASSLVPGTVETQYF,TGTGCCAGCTCACTCGTACCCGGGACAGTAGAGACCCAGTACTTC
TRBJ2-1,TRBD1,.,TRBV12-3/TRBV12-4,CASSVQGIEQFF,TGTGCCAGCAGTGTACAGGGGATTGAGCAGTTCTTC
TRBJ1-2,.,.,TRBV19,CASSITGTLYLTAGYTF,TGTGCCAGTAGTATAACCGGGACACTCTATTTAACTGCTGGCTACACCTTC
TRBJ2-3,TRBD2,.,TRBV7-2,CASRNPGLAVTDTQYF,TGTGCCAGCAGGAACCCGGGACTAGCGGTAACAGATACGCAGTATTTT
TRBJ2-7,TRBD1,.,TRBV20-1,CSASPAPGQGAYEQYF,TGCAGTGCTAGTCCCGCGCCGGGACAGGGTGCCTACGAGCAGTACTTC
TRBJ1-2,TRBD1,.,TRBV7-2,CASSFTGDYGYTF,TGTGCCAGCAGCTTCACAGGGGACTATGGCTACACCTTC